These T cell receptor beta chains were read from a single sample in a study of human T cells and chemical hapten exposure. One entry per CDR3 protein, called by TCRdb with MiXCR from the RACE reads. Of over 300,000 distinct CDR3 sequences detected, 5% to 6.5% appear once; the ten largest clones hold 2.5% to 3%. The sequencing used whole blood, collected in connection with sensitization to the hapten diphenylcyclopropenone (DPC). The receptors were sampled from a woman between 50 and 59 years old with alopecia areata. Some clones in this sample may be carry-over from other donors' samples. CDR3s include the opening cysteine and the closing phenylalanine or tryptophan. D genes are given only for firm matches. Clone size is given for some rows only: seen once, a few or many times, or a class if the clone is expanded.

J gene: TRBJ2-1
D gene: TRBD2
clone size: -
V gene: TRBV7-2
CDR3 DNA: TGTGCCAGCAGCTTTACTAGCGGAGGGATTTACAATGAGCAGTTCTTC
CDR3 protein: CASSFTSGGIYNEQFF

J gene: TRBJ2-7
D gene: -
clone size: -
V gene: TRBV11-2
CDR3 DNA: TGTGCCAGCAGCTACAGGGTTCTAAGCTCCTACGAGCAGTACTTC
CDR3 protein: CASSYRVLSSYEQYF

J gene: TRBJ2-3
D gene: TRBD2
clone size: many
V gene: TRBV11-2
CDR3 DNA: TGTGCCAGCAGCCCTCGGACTAGCGGGGACGGCACAGATACGCAGTATTTT
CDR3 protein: CASSPRTSGDGTDTQYF

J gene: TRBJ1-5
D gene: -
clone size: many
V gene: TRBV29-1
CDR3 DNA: TGCAGCGTTCTTGTCACAGCCGGTCAGCCCCAGCATTTT
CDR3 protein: CSVLVTAGQPQHF

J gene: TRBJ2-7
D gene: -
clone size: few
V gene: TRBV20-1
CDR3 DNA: TGCAGTGCTAGAGATGTCGCGGAGACAAACCGGGAGCAGTACTTC
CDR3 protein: CSARDVAETNREQYF

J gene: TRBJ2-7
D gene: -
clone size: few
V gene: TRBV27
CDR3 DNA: TGTGCCAGCAGTTTAGGGGGTGGAGGGGACGAGCAGTACTTC
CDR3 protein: CASSLGGGGDEQYF

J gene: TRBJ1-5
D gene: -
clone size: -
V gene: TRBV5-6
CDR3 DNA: TGTGCCAGCAGCTTGAGGTCGCAGGGGCCCTACCAGCCCCAGCATTTT
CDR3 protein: CASSLRSQGPYQPQHF

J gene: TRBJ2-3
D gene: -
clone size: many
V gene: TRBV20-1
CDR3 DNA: TGCAGTGCTGAGGAAACAGATACGCAGTATTTT
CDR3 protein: CSAEETDTQYF

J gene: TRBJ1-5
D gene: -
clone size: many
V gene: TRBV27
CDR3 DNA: TGTGCCAGCAGTCCGGGACCGCCGAATCAGCCCCAGCATTTT
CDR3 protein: CASSPGPPNQPQHF

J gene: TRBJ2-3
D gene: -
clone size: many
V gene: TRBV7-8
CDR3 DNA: TGTGCCAGCAGCTCCCTATCTAACGCGGATACGCAGTATTTT
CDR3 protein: CASSSLSNADTQYF

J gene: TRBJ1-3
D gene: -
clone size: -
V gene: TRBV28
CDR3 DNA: TGTGCCAGCAGTTCCTGGACCGAACTGGGGGGAAACACCATATATTTT
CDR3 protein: CASSSWTELGGNTIYF

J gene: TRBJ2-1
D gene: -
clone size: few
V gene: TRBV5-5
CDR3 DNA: TGTGCCAGCAGCCAGAATATCTGGAGCTCCTACAATGAGCAGTTCTTC
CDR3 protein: CASSQNIWSSYNEQFF

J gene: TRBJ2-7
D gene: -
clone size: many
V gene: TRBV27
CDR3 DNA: TGTGCCAGCAGTTTTGGAGGGGGGGCGTACGAGCAGTACTTC
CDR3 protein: CASSFGGGAYEQYF

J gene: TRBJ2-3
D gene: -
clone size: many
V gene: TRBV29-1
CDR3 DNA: TGCAGCGCCGAGAGGTCAGATACGCAGTATTTT
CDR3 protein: CSAERSDTQYF

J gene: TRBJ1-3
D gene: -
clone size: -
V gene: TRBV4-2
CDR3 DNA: TGTGCCAGCAGCCAAGTCAGGGCGGGTTCTGGAAACACCATATATTTT
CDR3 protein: CASSQVRAGSGNTIYF

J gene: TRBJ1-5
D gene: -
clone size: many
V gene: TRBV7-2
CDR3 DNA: TGTGCCAGCAGCCCCCAGGGCAGCAATCAGCCCCAGCATTTT
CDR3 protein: CASSPQGSNQPQHF

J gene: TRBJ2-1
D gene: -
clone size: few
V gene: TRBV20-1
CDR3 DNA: TGCAGTGCTAGAGTTATTAGCTCCTACAATGAGCAGTTCTTC
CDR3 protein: CSARVISSYNEQFF

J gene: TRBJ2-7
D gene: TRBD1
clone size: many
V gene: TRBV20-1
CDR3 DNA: TGCAGTGCTGCCGGGACAGGGTATAATGAGCAGTACTTC
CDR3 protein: CSAAGTGYNEQYF

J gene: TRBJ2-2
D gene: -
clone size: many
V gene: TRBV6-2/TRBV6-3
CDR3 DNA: TGTGCCAGCTGTGTCCGGGACTTCGCGAACACCGGGGAGCTGTTTTTT
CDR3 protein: CASCVRDFANTGELFF

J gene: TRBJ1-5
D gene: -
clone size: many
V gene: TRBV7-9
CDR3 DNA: TGTGCCAGCAGCTTAGAAAATCAGCCCCAGCATTTT
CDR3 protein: CASSLENQPQHF

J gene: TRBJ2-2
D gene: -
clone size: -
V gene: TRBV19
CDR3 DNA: TGTGCCAGTAGGCGGACAGAACTTACCGGGGAGCTGTTTTTT
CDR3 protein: CASRRTELTGELFF

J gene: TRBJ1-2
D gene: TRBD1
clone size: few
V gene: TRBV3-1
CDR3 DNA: TGTGCCAGCAGAGGACAGGGGCATGGCTACACCTTC
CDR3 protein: CASRGQGHGYTF

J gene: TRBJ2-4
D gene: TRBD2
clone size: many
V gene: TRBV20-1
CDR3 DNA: TGCAGTGCTAGATCTTTAGCGGGAGGGCCATTAATTCAGTACTTC
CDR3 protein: CSARSLAGGPLIQYF

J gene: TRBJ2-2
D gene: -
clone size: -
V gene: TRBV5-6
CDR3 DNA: TGTGCCAGCAGCTTGCCAGGGGCCGGGGAGCTGTTTTTT
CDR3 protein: CASSLPGAGELFF

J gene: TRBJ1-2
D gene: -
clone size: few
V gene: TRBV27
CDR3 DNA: TGTGCCAGCAGTTTAGGGCAGGGCCAGGGCTACACCTTC
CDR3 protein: CASSLGQGQGYTF

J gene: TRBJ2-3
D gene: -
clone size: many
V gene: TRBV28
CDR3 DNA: TGTGCCAGCAGTTTGGTGGTAGCGGCAGATACGCAGTATTTT
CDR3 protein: CASSLVVAADTQYF

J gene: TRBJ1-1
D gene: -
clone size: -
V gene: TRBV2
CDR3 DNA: TGTGCCAGCCGGGGGATTAGTAAGAACACTGAAGCTTTCTTT
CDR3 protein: CASRGISKNTEAFF

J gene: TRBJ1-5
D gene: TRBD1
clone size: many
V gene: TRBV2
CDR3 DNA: TGTGCCAGCAGACCGGGGACAGGCCTCAATCAGCCCCAGCATTTT
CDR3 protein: CASRPGTGLNQPQHF